The subject of this entry is one T cell receptor beta chain. The data are from a study of blood T cell repertoires in COVID-19. At the level of the study: Spain, Italy and the United States supplied samples that represented acute and convalescent COVID-19. T cells, B-cell-depleted T cells, or PBMCs provided the cDNA or gDNA that served as material.

Clinical history reported by participants formed the basis on which cohorts were assigned. The germline gives CDR1 LNHDA, CDR2 SQIVND (reference sequence). Trimming removed 2 bases at V and 5 bases at J, with 12 bases between. This CDR3 contains 14 residues. In the study's own analysis: Reference gene primer amplification gave nucleated cell count estimates. The protocol was immunoSEQ multiplex PCR, while the TCRdb copy is restricted to in-frame clones and leaves out a portion. The V and J calls and the clone size are those of that table, but D and trimming were determined from the DNA. The sample gives fewer than 350,000 clones, 90% of which show up once; 1.7% is in the top ten.

This clonotype originated in a woman between 18 and 30 years old with acute COVID-19. Source material: PBMCs or T cells enriched from blood (not recorded which). The V call is TRBV19, the J call TRBJ1-2; D gene unclear. CDR3 region: CASSISPLSYGYTF. CDR3 DNA: TGTGCCAGTAGTATATCTCCCCTGAGTTATGGCTACACCTTC.